Each of the 13 T cell receptor beta chains below was sequenced from the same sample in a study of T cells in Graves' hyperthyroidism and ophthalmopathy. Authors of the study amplified TCR beta CDR3 regions from RNA transcripts. The HTBI primer set drove a first-round RT-PCR of the TCR CDR3. In TCRdb, the multiplex PCR reads were re-called with MiXCR into one record per CDR3 protein. The profile shows 400,000 to 600,000 distinct CDR3 sequences, about 20% of them singletons. Sequenced material: blood. The source is a man younger than 30 with Graves' hyperthyroidism.

This clonotype was counted a few times. This rearrangement joins TRBV29-1 to TRBJ1-2; 7 positions match TRBD1. The CDR3 is made up of 16 amino acids. Trimming at V came to 2 bases and at J to 4 bases, leaving 13 bases not matched to a gene. The germline V gene encodes CDR1 SQVTM and CDR2 ANQGSEA. The CDR3 region has the DNA TGCAGCGTTGAAAGGGGACCCGGACAGGATTTCTATGGCTACACCTTC. Translating gives CSVERGPGQDFYGYTF.

J is TRBJ2-7 and V is TRBV28; D unclear. Germline V gives CDR1 MDHEN, CDR2 SYDVKM. The CDR3 has 12 residues. V was clipped by 4 bases and J by 5 bases, with 9 bases between them. DNA for the CDR3: TGTGCCAGCAGTTCTTGGGTAGACGAGCAGTACTTC. As protein: CASSSWVDEQYF. Looking up the rest from reference TRBV28 and TRBJ2-7 gives the full variable domain: DVKVTQSSRYLVKRTGEKVFLECVQDMDHENMFWYRQDPGLGLRLIYFSYDVKMKEKGDIPEGYSVSREKKERFSLILESASTNQTSMYLCASSSWVDEQYFGPGTRLTVT.

CDR3 nucleotide sequence: TGTGCCAGCAGCCCCCCAATGAAGTTCTCTGGAAACACCATATATTTT. Its protein product is CASSPPMKFSGNTIYF. This chain uses TRBV11-1 with TRBJ1-3, with D unresolved. From germline, CDR1 is SGHAT and CDR2 FQDESV (reference sequence). V dropped 5 bases and J dropped 0 bases, with 14 bases sitting between them. The CDR3 sequence is 16 residues long.

This clonotype was observed at least ten times. The chain uses TRBV2 and TRBJ2-2; TRBD1 is a possible D gene (6 bases). Germline CDR1 and CDR2: SNHLY and FYNNEI. There are 15 residues in the CDR3. V shed 1 base and J shed 3 bases, with 9 bases lying between them. The DNA of the CDR3 is TGTGCCAGCAGTGAAGACAGGGATTACACCGGGGAGCTGTTTTTT. Its translation is CASSEDRDYTGELFF.

This clonotype was recorded at least ten times. V is TRBV11-3 and J is TRBJ1-1, with D perhaps matching TRBD1 (6 bases). The CDR3 length is 19 residues. The germline CDR1 and CDR2 sequences are SGHNT and YENEEA. Trimming removed 2 bases at V and 3 bases at J, with 25 bases between. The CDR3 spells CASSLLKGPGAGGDTEAFF. The CDR3 region has the DNA TGTGCCAGCAGCTTATTGAAAGGTCCGGGGGCGGGAGGAGACACTGAAGCTTTCTTT.

This clonotype was observed many times. The V call is TRBV7-8, the J call TRBJ2-2; 11 bases fit TRBD2. The CDR3 totals 17 residues. Germline CDR1 is SGHVS and CDR2 is FQNEAQ. Unmatched junction bases numbered 12, after V lost 7 bases and J lost 5 bases. CDR3: CASTQPGTSGITGELFF. CDR3 nucleotides: TGTGCCAGCACCCAACCCGGGACTAGCGGAATTACCGGGGAGCTGTTTTTT.

This clonotype was picked up many times. The chain's CDR3 is CASSLGRLYEQYF. The CDR3 nucleotides are TGTGCCAGCAGTTTAGGGAGGCTGTACGAGCAGTACTTC. The V call is TRBV12-3 or TRBV12-4, the J call TRBJ2-7; D possibly corresponds to TRBD2 (5 bases). The CDR3 is 13 residues long. The ends were cut back, 1 base at V and 4 bases at J, with 8 bases in the middle.

This clonotype has a count of ten or more. The chain combines TRBV6-1 with TRBJ2-2; D possibly matches TRBD1 or TRBD2 (6 bases each). Germline V CDR1 and CDR2: MNHNS, SASEGT. The CDR3 spans 15 residues. The V end was cut by 7 bases, the J end by 0 bases, with 12 bases between. This CDR3 is CASKEGGTNTGELFF. The CDR3 nucleotides read TGTGCCAGCAAAGAGGGGGGCACGAACACCGGGGAGCTGTTTTTT.

This clonotype was seen many times. This chain links TRBV20-1 with TRBJ1-2; D is perhaps TRBD1 (6 bases). Germline V gene data show CDR1 as DFQATT and CDR2 as SNEGSKA (reference sequence). The CDR3 runs to 11 residues. V was pared by 1 base and J by 8 bases, with 8 bases between. The CDR3 coding sequence is TGCAGTGCTAGAGCCCAGGGGGGCTACACCTTC. Protein product: CSARAQGGYTF.

This clonotype came up many times. The chain couples TRBV7-8 to TRBJ2-7; 8 positions match TRBD1. The CDR3 spans 15 residues. V shed 5 bases, J shed 6 bases, and the junction held 12 bases outside the gene matches. Per the germline V gene, CDR1 is SGHVS and CDR2 is FQNEAQ. The chain's CDR3 is CASSRPGQEKGEQYF. In DNA form, the CDR3 reads TGTGCCAGCAGCAGACCGGGACAGGAGAAGGGCGAGCAGTACTTC.

This clonotype was seen at least ten times. This chain uses TRBV29-1 with TRBJ2-5, with unresolved D. This CDR3 spans 10 amino acids. Trimming took 6 bases from V and 5 from J, leaving 7 bases between them. CDR1 is SQVTM, CDR2 ANQGSEA, per germline. Here the CDR3 DNA reads TGCAGCGTGGGTGTGGAGACCCAGTACTTC. Translated, it gives CSVGVETQYF.

Many counts were recorded for this clonotype. CDR3 region: CASTKRGGRSNTGELFF. The CDR3 DNA is TGTGCCAGCACTAAACGGGGTGGTCGATCTAACACCGGGGAGCTGTTTTTT. The chain couples TRBV6-2 or TRBV6-3 to TRBJ2-2; D possibly corresponds to TRBD2 (5 bases). Germline CDR1 and CDR2: MNHEY and SVGEGT. Trimming left V 7 bases short and J 2 bases short, with 20 bases between. The CDR3 spans 17 residues.

V is TRBV3-1 and J is TRBJ1-1; TRBD1 matches 7 bases. V gave up 3 bases and J gave up 3 bases; unmatched junction bases: 7. From germline, CDR1 is LGHDT and CDR2 YNNKEL (reference sequence). The CDR3 sequence is 15 residues long. CDR3 loop: CASSHLNRGHTEAFF. CDR3 bases: TGTGCCAGCAGCCACCTTAACAGGGGACACACTGAAGCTTTCTTT.